This TCR beta chain is from a study of T cell repertoires in cytomegalovirus infection. Study-level background: Recently identified HLA-C-restricted CMV epitopes were used, and well-studied HLA-B-restricted CMV epitopes were used as well. TCR beta signatures that were public indicated CMV infection and matching HLA type. General study results and limits: Pooled public TCR beta family frequency picked out CMV carriers with the relevant HLA. HLA-C-restricted TCR beta clonotypes specific for CMV led the ex vivo response.

CDR1 is SGHVT and CDR2 is SQSDAQ in the germline V gene. V shed 3 bases and J shed 4 bases, with 16 bases lying between them. The CDR3 loop spans 16 amino acids. This clonotype was seen more than once but under ten times. Its antigen is unknown. TCRdb independently ran MiXCR on the reads; one entry per CDR3 protein. The sample includes roughly 200,000 distinct CDR3 sequences, around 40% of them seen just once. The sequenced sample was CD8+ T cells from cultured PBMCs, obtained from culture after CMV antigen stimulation. This clonotype was obtained from a human donor in good health (CMV status not recorded). Some clones in this sample may be carry-over from other donors' samples. The chain links TRBV7-4 to TRBJ1-5, with a weak D call TRBD1 (6 bases). Written as DNA, the CDR3 is TGTGCCAGCAGCTTCATTCGACAGGACCTGAATCAGCCCCAGCATTTT. Protein sequence: CASSFIRQDLNQPQHF.